Below, 14 T cell receptor beta chains from the same sample are listed, as sequenced in a study of technical replicates of blood from a handful of donors (dated by TCRdb to the late 2010s). Libraries were built with the immunoSEQ multiplex PCR assay. The source is immuneACCESS, and TCRdb retained only in-frame sequences with V and J called. Part of the clones is not carried over; for the studies checked, unresolved V genes explain less than half of this, and the remainder is unexplained. Here the sample has tens of thousands of clones; nearly 97% occur a single time. The ten largest clones add up to 0.36% of the sample. Sample: T cells isolated from PBMCs. The receptors originated from a human donor in good health.

The CDR3 bases are TGTGCCAGCAGCCTCGGACAGGGGGCATCCTACGAGCAGTACTTC. Its translation is CASSLGQGASYEQYF. V usage is TRBV6-6 and J usage is TRBJ2-7, with 11 bases aligning to TRBD1. Germline CDR1 reads MNHNY; CDR2 reads SVGAGI (reference sequence). With 6 bases clipped from V and 1 base from J, the junction kept 5 bases outside the gene matches. The CDR3 extends over 15 amino acids.

The chain links TRBV29-1 to TRBJ2-1; the match to TRBD2 covers 13 bases. Per germline, CDR1 SQVTM and CDR2 ANQGSEA. The CDR3 length is 15 residues. Unmatched junction bases numbered 11, after V lost 3 bases and J lost 12 bases. Written as DNA, the CDR3 is TGCAGCGTTGAGGGAGGGACTAGCGGGATAATCGGGCAGTTCTTC. Translated: CSVEGGTSGIIGQFF.

V is TRBV13 and J is TRBJ1-5; D gene unclear. Germline V gene lookup returns CDR1 PRHDT and CDR2 FYEKMQ (reference sequence). The V and J ends lost 0 bases and 7 bases respectively, with 13 bases between them. This CDR3 comprises 15 residues. The DNA for the CDR3 is TGTGCCAGCAGCTTAGGCCGGGTCTTTAGCCAGCCCCAGCATTTT. Translated: CASSLGRVFSQPQHF.

This chain links TRBV7-3 with TRBJ1-3; the match to TRBD1 covers 7 bases. V dropped 4 bases and J dropped 0; count of bases not matched to a gene: 9. This CDR3 contains 17 residues. The germline CDR1 and CDR2 sequences are SGHTA and FQGTGA. As DNA, the CDR3 is TGTGCCAGCAGCTCCGGATCGACAGGGCACTCTGGAAACACCATATATTTT. This sequence encodes CASSSGSTGHSGNTIYF.

This clone appeared a single time. This chain joins TRBV4-1 and TRBJ2-7; D may be TRBD1 (5 bases). The CDR3 runs to 15 residues. V lost 1 base and J 4 bases, leaving 14 bases between the germline ends. Per germline, CDR1 MGHRA and CDR2 YSYEKL. CDR3 DNA: TGCGCCAGCAGCCAAGTGGACACTGGACAATACGAGCAGTACTTC. Translated, it gives CASSQVDTGQYEQYF.

Only a few counts were recorded for this clone. The V and J genes are TRBV6-5 and TRBJ1-1; no clear D gene. Trimming removed 6 bases at V and 2 bases at J, with 16 bases between. The CDR3 totals 15 residues. CDR1 and CDR2 (germline): MNHEY, SVGAGI. The CDR3: CASSRLQYTNTEAFF. The CDR3 coding sequence is TGTGCCAGCAGCCGACTTCAATATACCAACACTGAAGCTTTCTTT.

The chain joins TRBV5-6 to TRBJ2-1; D is ambiguous. The CDR3 covers 11 residues. Trimming removed 3 bases from V and 8 bases from J, with 6 bases in between. CDR1 is SGHDT, CDR2 YYEEEE, per germline. The CDR3 here is CASSSLYEQFF. For the CDR3, the DNA is TGTGCCAGCAGCTCCCTCTATGAGCAGTTCTTC.

The rearrangement uses TRBV4-2 and TRBJ1-3, with D unclear. The CDR3 consists of 16 residues. The V gene's germline CDR1 is LGHNA and CDR2 YNFKEQ. Between the trimmed V and J ends, which lost 4 bases and 0 bases, there was a span of 13 bases. The CDR3 spells CASSLSREISGNTIYF. CDR3 in DNA: TGTGCCAGCAGCCTAAGTCGGGAAATCTCTGGAAACACCATATATTTT.

This clone was counted a single time. The chain combines TRBV28 with TRBJ1-1; possible D gene TRBD1, 5 bases. Germline loops: CDR1 MDHEN, CDR2 SYDVKM. The CDR3 covers 14 residues. V was trimmed by 3 bases and J by 3 bases, leaving 11 bases between them. CDR3 amino acids: CASSLVGGDTEAFF. In DNA, the CDR3 is TGTGCCAGCAGTTTGGTCGGGGGGGACACTGAAGCTTTCTTT.

This clone was found many times. The chain recombines TRBV21-1 with TRBJ1-5. TRBV21-1 is labeled a pseudogene. CDR3 size: 20 residues. CDR3 sequence (DNA): TGTGCCAGCAGCCAAGAACCTCGTCGACGGGTCTCCACTAGCAATCAGCCCCAGCATTTT. It codes for CASSQEPRRRVSTSNQPQHF.

The genes are TRBV7-9 and TRBJ2-7; D is undetermined. V was cut by 3 bases and J by 4 bases, with 19 bases left in between. Germline V lookup: CDR1 SEHNR, CDR2 FQNEAQ (reference sequence). The CDR3 covers 16 residues. The CDR3 protein is CASSLGHTSDLYEQYF. CDR3 in DNA: TGTGCCAGCAGCTTGGGCCACACCTCCGATTTATACGAGCAGTACTTC.

The chain has TRBV4-3 and TRBJ2-1, with 13 bases lining up with TRBD2. The length of the CDR3 is 16 residues. The J segment lost 7 bases and the V segment lost 4 bases, leaving 7 bases of the junction unmatched. The V gene's germline CDR1 is LGHNA and CDR2 YSLEER. The CDR3 sequence is CASSLGTSGMWNEQFF. CDR3 DNA: TGCGCCAGCAGCCTAGGGACTAGCGGGATGTGGAATGAGCAGTTCTTC.

The CDR3 sequence: CASSQDKGREGYEQFF. The CDR3 DNA reads as TGCGCCAGCAGCCAAGATAAGGGACGGGAGGGCTATGAGCAGTTCTTC. This chain connects TRBV4-1 to TRBJ2-1; 8 nucleotides line up with TRBD2. V lost 0 bases to trimming and J lost 8 bases; unmatched junction nucleotides: 9. Germline loops: CDR1 MGHRA, CDR2 YSYEKL. The CDR3 length is 16 residues.

This clone was picked up one time. The chain is built from TRBV10-3 and TRBJ2-1, with D perhaps matching TRBD1 (6 bases). Germline CDR1 is ENHRY and CDR2 is SYGVKD. V lost 10 bases and J lost 8, with 18 bases in between. The CDR3 is 13 residues long. CDR3 DNA: TGTGCCACTTCGGGCCCGACAGGCGATGAGCAGTTCTTC. Protein sequence: CATSGPTGDEQFF.